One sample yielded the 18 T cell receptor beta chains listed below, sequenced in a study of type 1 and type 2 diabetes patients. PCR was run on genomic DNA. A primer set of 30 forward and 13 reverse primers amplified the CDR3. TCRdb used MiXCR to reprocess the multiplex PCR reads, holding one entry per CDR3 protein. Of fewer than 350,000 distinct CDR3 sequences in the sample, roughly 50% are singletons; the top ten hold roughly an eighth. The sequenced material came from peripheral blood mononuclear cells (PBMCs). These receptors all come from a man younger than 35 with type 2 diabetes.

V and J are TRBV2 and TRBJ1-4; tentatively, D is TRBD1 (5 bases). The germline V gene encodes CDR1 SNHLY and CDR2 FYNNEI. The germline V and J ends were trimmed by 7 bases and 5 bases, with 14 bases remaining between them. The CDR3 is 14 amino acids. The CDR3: CASTFRDDNEKLFF. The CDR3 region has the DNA TGTGCCAGCACTTTCCGGGACGACAATGAAAAACTGTTTTTT.

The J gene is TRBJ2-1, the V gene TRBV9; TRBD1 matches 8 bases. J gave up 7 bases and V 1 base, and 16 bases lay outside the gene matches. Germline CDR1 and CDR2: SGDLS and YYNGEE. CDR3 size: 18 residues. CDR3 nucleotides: TGTGCCAGCAGCGTAATTAAGTGGGGCGGGACAGGAGATAATGAGCAGTTCTTC. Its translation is CASSVIKWGGTGDNEQFF. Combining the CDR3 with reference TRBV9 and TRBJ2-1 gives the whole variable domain DSGVTQTPKHLITATGQRVTLRCSPRSGDLSVYWYQQSLDQGLQFLIQYYNGEERAKGNILERFSAQQFPDLHSELNLSSLELGDSALYFCASSVIKWGGTGDNEQFFGPGTRLTVL.

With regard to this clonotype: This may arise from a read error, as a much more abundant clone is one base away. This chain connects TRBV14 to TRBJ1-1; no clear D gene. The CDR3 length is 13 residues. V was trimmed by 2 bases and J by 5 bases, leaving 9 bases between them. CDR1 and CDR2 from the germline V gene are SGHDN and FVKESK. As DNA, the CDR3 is TGTGCCAGCAGCCAAAGCATTGTGACTGAAGCTTTCTTT. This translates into CASSQSIVTEAFF.

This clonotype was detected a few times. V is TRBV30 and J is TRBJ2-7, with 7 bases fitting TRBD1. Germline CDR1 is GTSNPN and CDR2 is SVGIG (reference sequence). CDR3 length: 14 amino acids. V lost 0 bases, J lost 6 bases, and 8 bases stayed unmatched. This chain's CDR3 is CAWSVLVGGGEQYF. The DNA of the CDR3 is TGTGCCTGGAGTGTACTCGTAGGGGGCGGCGAGCAGTACTTC.

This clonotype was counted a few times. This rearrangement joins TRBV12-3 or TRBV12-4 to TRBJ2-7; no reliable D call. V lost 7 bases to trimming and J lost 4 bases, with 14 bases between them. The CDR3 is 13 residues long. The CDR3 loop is CASTPGQLYEQYF. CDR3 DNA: TGTGCCAGCACCCCTGGGCAGCTATACGAGCAGTACTTC.

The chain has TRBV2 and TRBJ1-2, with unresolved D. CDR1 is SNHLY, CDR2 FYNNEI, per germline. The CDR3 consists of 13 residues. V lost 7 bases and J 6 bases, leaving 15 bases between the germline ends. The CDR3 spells CASNDRVFDGYTF. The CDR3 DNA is TGTGCCAGCAACGACCGGGTGTTTGATGGCTACACCTTC.

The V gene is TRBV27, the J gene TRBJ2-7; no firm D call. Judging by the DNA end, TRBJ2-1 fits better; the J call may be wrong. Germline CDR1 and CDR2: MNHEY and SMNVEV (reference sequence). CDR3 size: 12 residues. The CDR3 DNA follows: TGTGCCAGCAGAGGTGCTCTGGGTGAGCAGTTCTTC. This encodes CASRGALGEQFF.

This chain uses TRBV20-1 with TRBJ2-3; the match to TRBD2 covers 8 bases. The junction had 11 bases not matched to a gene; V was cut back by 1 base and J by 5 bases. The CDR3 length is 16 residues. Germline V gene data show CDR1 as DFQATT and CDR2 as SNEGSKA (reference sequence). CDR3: CSARGTSYKRGDTQYF. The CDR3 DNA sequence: TGCAGTGCTAGAGGGACTAGCTATAAGAGGGGAGATACGCAGTATTTT.

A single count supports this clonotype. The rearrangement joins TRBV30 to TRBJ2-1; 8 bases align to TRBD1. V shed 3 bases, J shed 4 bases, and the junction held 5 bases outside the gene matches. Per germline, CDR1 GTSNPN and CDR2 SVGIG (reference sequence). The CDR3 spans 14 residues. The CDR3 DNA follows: TGTGCCTGGAGCGAAAGGACAGGGTACAATGAGCAGTTCTTC. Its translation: CAWSERTGYNEQFF.

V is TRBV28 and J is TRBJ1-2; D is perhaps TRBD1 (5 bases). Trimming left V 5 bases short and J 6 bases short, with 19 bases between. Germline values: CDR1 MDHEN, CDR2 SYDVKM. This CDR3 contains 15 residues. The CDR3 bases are TGTGCCAGCAGTCCCCCTTTGGGAGGGGACCATGGCTACACCTTC. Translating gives CASSPPLGGDHGYTF.

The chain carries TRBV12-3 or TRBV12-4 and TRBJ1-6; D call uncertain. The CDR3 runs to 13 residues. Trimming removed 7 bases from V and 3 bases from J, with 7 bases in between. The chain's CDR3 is CASTPLYNSPLHF. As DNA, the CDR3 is TGTGCCAGCACACCTCTCTATAATTCACCCCTCCACTTT.

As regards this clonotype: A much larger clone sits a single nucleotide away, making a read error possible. CDR3: CASSDDGPASYEQYF. Here the CDR3 DNA reads TGTGCCAGCAGCGACGATGGACCGGCCAGCTACGAGCAGTACTTC. V gene TRBV9 combines with J gene TRBJ2-7; unclear D gene. Germline-derived CDR1 and CDR2 are SGDLS and YYNGEE. CDR3 length: 15 amino acids. The V gene lost 3 bases and the J gene lost 3 bases, with 16 bases spanning the gap.

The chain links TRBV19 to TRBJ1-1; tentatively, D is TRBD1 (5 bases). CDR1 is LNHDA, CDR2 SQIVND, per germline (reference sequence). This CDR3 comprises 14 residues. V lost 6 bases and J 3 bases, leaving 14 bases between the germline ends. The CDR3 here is CASSFLDTDTEAFF. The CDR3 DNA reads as TGTGCCAGTAGCTTCCTGGACACCGACACTGAAGCTTTCTTT.

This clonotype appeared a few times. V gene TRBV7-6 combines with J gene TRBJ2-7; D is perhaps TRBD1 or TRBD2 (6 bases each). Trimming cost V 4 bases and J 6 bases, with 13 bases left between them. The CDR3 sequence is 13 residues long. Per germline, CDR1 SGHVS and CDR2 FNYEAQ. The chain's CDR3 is CASSYVKGGEQYF. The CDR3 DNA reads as TGTGCCAGCAGCTACGTAAAGGGGGGCGAGCAGTACTTC.

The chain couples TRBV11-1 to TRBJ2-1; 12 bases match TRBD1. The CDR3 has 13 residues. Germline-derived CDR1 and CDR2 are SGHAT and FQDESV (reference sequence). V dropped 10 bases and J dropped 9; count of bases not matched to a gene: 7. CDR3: CATQGQGAGEQFF. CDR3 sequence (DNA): TGTGCCACCCAGGGACAGGGGGCAGGTGAGCAGTTCTTC.

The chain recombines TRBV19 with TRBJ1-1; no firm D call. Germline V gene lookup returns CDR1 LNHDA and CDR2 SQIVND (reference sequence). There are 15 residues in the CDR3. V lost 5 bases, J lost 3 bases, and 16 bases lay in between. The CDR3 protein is CASSQQPVLDTEAFF. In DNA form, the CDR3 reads TGTGCCAGTAGTCAACAGCCAGTTCTGGACACTGAAGCTTTCTTT.

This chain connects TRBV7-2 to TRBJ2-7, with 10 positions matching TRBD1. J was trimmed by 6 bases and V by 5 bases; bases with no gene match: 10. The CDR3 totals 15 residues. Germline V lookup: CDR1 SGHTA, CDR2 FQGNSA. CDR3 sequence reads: CASSKYGTGVGEQYF. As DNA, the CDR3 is TGTGCCAGCAGCAAATATGGGACAGGGGTCGGCGAGCAGTACTTC.

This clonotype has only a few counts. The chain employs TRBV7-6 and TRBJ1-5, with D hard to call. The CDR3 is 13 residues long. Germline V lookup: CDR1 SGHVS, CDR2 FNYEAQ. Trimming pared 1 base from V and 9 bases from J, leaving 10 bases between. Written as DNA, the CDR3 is TGTGCCAGCAGCTTAGATGGGTTACGGCCCCAGCATTTT. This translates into CASSLDGLRPQHF.